Each of the 22 T cell receptor beta chains below was sequenced from the same sample in a study of T cells in women clearing cervical HPV infection. Here immunoSEQ multiplex PCR was the method, and the copy in TCRdb shows in-frame clones only, minus some. The sample table sets out over 25,000 clones. The material sequenced was blood buffy coat. The source is a woman between 18 and 70 years old with a cervical HPV16 infection that either progressed to CIN3+ or cleared (not recorded which).

About this clone itself: The read terminates 3 residues before the CDR3 end, so the remaining end is supplied by the germline J gene. This chain uses TRBV30 with TRBJ2-3; 8 bases are a match to TRBD2. The CDR3 is 14 amino acids. The J segment lost 6 bases and the V segment lost 1 base, leaving 6 bases of the junction unmatched. The germline CDR1 and CDR2 sequences are GTSNPN and SVGIG (reference sequence). CDR3 in amino acids: CAWSGSGRMDTQYF. The part of the CDR3 DNA that was read is TGTGCCTGGAGTGGGAGCGGGAGAATGGATACG.

The sequenced CDR3 bases are TGTGCCAGCTCACCACGACAGGGGCCTAATGAAAAA. Its translation is CASSPRQGPNEK. The full CDR3 reads CASSPRQGPNEKLFF. The chain employs TRBV18 and TRBJ1-4, with 8 bases lining up with TRBD1. With the read ending 3 residues before the CDR3 end, the germline J gene is used to fill in that end. The J segment lost 3 bases and the V segment lost 1 base, leaving 1 base of the junction unmatched. Germline V lookup: CDR1 KGHSH, CDR2 LQKENI. The CDR3 is 15 amino acids. Drawing the rest from reference TRBV18 and TRBJ1-4, the complete variable domain is NAGVMQNPRHLVRRRGQEARLRCSPMKGHSHVYWYRQLPEEGLKFMVYLQKENIIDESGMPKERFSAEFPKEGPSILRIQQVVRGDSAAYFCASSPRQGPNEKLFFGSGTQLSVL.

Regarding this clone: The read comes to an end 3 residues before the CDR3 does, leaving the germline J gene to fill in the end. The rearrangement links TRBV7-2 to TRBJ1-2; unclear D gene. There are 13 residues in the CDR3. Germline CDR1 and CDR2: SGHTA and FQGNSA. The CDR3 bases that were read are TGTGCCAGCAGCTTACCCGGACTGCTTGAC. Protein product: CASSLPGLLD. The entire CDR3 sequence reads CASSLPGLLDYTF.

Details on this clone: Read coverage stops 3 residues before the CDR3 terminus; the germline J gene supplies the remainder. This chain uses TRBV30 with TRBJ2-3; TRBD2 agrees at 7 bases. CDR3 length: 15 amino acids. Per germline, CDR1 GTSNPN and CDR2 SVGIG (reference sequence). The CDR3 spells CAWRIGAGPQETQYF. CDR3 bases read: TGTGCCTGGAGAATTGGAGCGGGGCCTCAAGAGACG.

On this clone: At one boundary the junction diverges from the germline segment, which might be a read error. The part of the CDR3 DNA that was read is TGTGCCAGCAGCCCTACCGGACTAGCGGCCCAGAACGCCGGGGAG. Residues: CASSPTGLAAQNAGE. The full CDR3 protein reads CASSPTGLAAQNAGELFF. The V gene is TRBV4-2, the J gene TRBJ2-2; 10 positions match TRBD2. The read terminates 3 residues ahead of where the CDR3 ends, so the germline J gene completes it. The CDR3 is made up of 18 amino acids. Per germline, CDR1 LGHNA and CDR2 YNFKEQ.

On this clone: The read comes to an end 3 residues before the CDR3 does, leaving the germline J gene to fill in the end. V and J are TRBV7-3 and TRBJ2-3; the D is unclear. Germline CDR1 and CDR2: SGHTA and FQGTGA. V lost 8 bases, J lost 0 bases, and 15 bases lay in between. CDR3 length: 15 residues. The CDR3 sequence is CASSQSGSSTDTQYF. CDR3 DNA (partial): TGTGCCAGCTCCCAGTCAGGTTCTAGCACAGATACG.

About this clone itself: From the germline J gene comes the end of the CDR3, since the read stops 3 residues before it. This sequence joins TRBV27 and TRBJ2-7; 10 nucleotides align to TRBD2. The CDR3 covers 15 residues. Germline V gene lookup returns CDR1 MNHEY and CDR2 SMNVEV (reference sequence). J lost 4 bases, V lost 2 bases, and 5 bases had no gene match. Partial CDR3 DNA: TGTGCCAGCAGTTTAGGCCTAGCGGGGGAGTACGAG. Its protein is CASSLGLAGEYE. The full CDR3 sequence reads CASSLGLAGEYEQYF.

About this clone itself: From the germline J gene comes the end of the CDR3, since the read stops 3 residues before it. The V call is TRBV11-3, the J call TRBJ2-7, with D possibly TRBD2 on 6 matching bases. The CDR3 loop spans 14 amino acids. Germline CDR1 is SGHNT and CDR2 is YENEEA. The V and J ends lost 7 bases and 6 bases respectively, with 19 bases between them. CDR3 bases read: TGTGCCAGCACCTCAAGGGGAGGCTCAGGCGAG. It yields the protein CASTSRGGSGE. The whole CDR3 is CASTSRGGSGEQYF.

Worth noting for this clone: The sequenced fragment ends 3 residues before the CDR3 boundary, so the rest is inferred from the germline J gene. The identical CDR3 is also encoded by other nucleotide sequences in the sample. This sequence joins TRBV19 and TRBJ1-3; D is unclear. Germline lookup yields CDR1 LNHDA and CDR2 SQIVND (reference sequence). Trimming left V 5 bases short and J 4 bases short, with 12 bases between. CDR3 length: 14 amino acids. CDR3 protein: CASSRTVWGNTIYF. The part of the CDR3 DNA that was read is TGTGCCAGTAGTCGGACTGTTTGGGGAAACACC.

In regard to this clone: The sequenced fragment ends 3 residues before the CDR3 boundary, so the rest is inferred from the germline J gene. The V call is TRBV7-3, the J call TRBJ1-1; 8 positions agree with TRBD1. The junction had 14 bases not matched to a gene; V was cut back by 5 bases and J by 3 bases. This CDR3 contains 17 residues. Germline loops: CDR1 SGHTA, CDR2 FQGTGA. Incomplete CDR3 DNA: TGTGCCAGCAGCCCCAGCGGGGACAGGCCTTCGGACACTGAA. Encoded protein: CASSPSGDRPSDTE. The entire CDR3 protein reads CASSPSGDRPSDTEAFF.

In the case of this clone: Read data end 3 residues before the CDR3 end; the end is taken from the germline J gene. The chain links TRBV13 to TRBJ1-2, with D unclear. Between the trimmed V and J ends, which lost 6 bases and 6 bases, there was a span of 20 bases. This CDR3 contains 15 residues. CDR1 and CDR2 from the germline V gene are PRHDT and FYEKMQ (reference sequence). The CDR3 protein is CASSSARVSEDGYTF. CDR3 bases read: TGTGCCAGCAGTTCTGCCCGGGTTTCGGAGGATGGC. Full variable domain (missing parts from reference TRBV13 and TRBJ1-2): AAGVIQSPRHLIKEKRETATLKCYPIPRHDTVYWYQQGPGQDPQFLISFYEKMQSDKGSIPDRFSAQQFSDYHSELNMSSLELGDSALYFCASSSARVSEDGYTFGSGTRLTVV.

Partial CDR3 DNA: TGTGCCAGCTCACCAACAGGACAGGGTTACAATGAG. Translated: CASSPTGQGYNE. The full-length CDR3 reads as CASSPTGQGYNEQFF. V is TRBV18 and J is TRBJ2-1; 8 bases line up with TRBD1. The read comes to an end 3 residues before the CDR3 does, leaving the germline J gene to fill in the end. Trimming at V came to 2 bases and at J to 4 bases, leaving 4 bases not matched to a gene. This CDR3 is 15 amino acids long. CDR1 and CDR2 (germline): KGHSH, LQKENI.

Concerning this clone: The CDR3 end is not reached by the read, which stops 3 residues before it; the germline J gene fills it in. The chain couples TRBV30 to TRBJ2-7; 7 bases line up with TRBD2. CDR3 length equals 15 residues. With 0 bases clipped from V and 4 bases from J, the junction kept 9 bases outside the gene matches. CDR1 is GTSNPN, CDR2 SVGIG, per germline (reference sequence). CDR3 sequence reads: CAWSVLRTRRYEQYF. CDR3 bases read: TGTGCCTGGAGTGTACTGCGGACTAGGCGGTACGAG.

Of note for this clone: The sequence runs out 3 residues before the end of the CDR3; the remainder is reconstructed from the germline J gene. The chain carries TRBV11-3 and TRBJ2-5; D remains ambiguous. V lost 5 bases and J lost 2, with 9 bases in between. Germline V lookup: CDR1 SGHNT, CDR2 YENEEA. This CDR3 spans 13 amino acids. CDR3 in amino acids: CASSTSRQETQYF. The CDR3 DNA, read in part, is TGTGCCAGCAGCACTTCTAGGCAAGAGACC. The full variable domain, completed using reference TRBV11-3 and TRBJ2-5, is EAGVVQSPRYKIIEKKQPVAFWCNPISGHNTLYWYLQNLGQGPELLIRYENEEAVDDSQLPKDRFSAERLKGVDSTLKIQPAELGDSAVYLCASSTSRQETQYFGPGTRLLVL.

On this clone: The junction differs from germline at one of its ends, possibly a read error. The read gets to within 3 residues of the CDR3 end, and the germline J gene fills in the rest. The sample has other DNA sequences that encode this CDR3 too. The chain recombines TRBV30 with TRBJ1-2; TRBD1 might be the D (5 bases). The CDR3 is made up of 14 amino acids. Germline assignment: CDR1 GTSNPN and CDR2 SVGIG (reference sequence). The CDR3 DNA, read in part, is TGTGCCTGGAGCGATGGGGCCCAGGGCTATGGA. Encoded protein: CAWSDGAQGYG. From start to end, the CDR3 is CAWSDGAQGYGYTF.

As to this clone: The read ends 3 residues early relative to the CDR3; the germline J gene fills the gap. The chain employs TRBV29-1 and TRBJ2-1, with 12 bases aligning to TRBD2. This CDR3 has 13 residues. Germline V gene data show CDR1 as SQVTM and CDR2 as ANQGSEA. Trimming cost V 4 bases and J 5 bases; bases outside gene matches: 0. The sequenced CDR3 bases are TGCAGCGTTGGACTAGCGGGAGACAATGAG. It is translated as CSVGLAGDNE. The full-length CDR3 reads as CSVGLAGDNEQFF.

To note about this clone: The read comes to an end 3 residues before the CDR3 does, leaving the germline J gene to fill in the end. The gene calls are TRBV29-1 and TRBJ2-7; 8 bases align to TRBD1. The germline CDR1 and CDR2 sequences are SQVTM and ANQGSEA. This CDR3 spans 13 amino acids. Trimming took 4 bases from V and 3 from J; bases not matched to a gene: 5. The part of the CDR3 DNA that was read is TGCAGCGTTGGGACAGGGAACATCTACGAG. Translating gives CSVGTGNIYE. The whole CDR3 protein is CSVGTGNIYEQYF.

On this clone itself: The DNA ends 3 residues before the CDR3 does, and the rest of the CDR3 is filled in from the germline J gene. This rearrangement joins TRBV11-2 to TRBJ1-1; possible D gene TRBD1, 5 bases. Germline CDR1 and CDR2: SGHAT and FQNNGV. The CDR3 extends over 13 amino acids. Trimming took off 4 bases at V and 1 base at J, with 7 bases between the two ends. The CDR3 DNA, read in part, is TGTGCCAGCAGCTCCGGGGGGAACACTGAA. It translates to CASSSGGNTE. The whole CDR3 protein is CASSSGGNTEAFF.

The CDR3: CASSLSPPGQGGTQYF. The covered CDR3 bases are TGCGCCAGCAGTCTCTCACCCCCGGGACAGGGGGGGACC. This chain joins TRBV23-1 and TRBJ2-5, with 11 bases that match TRBD1. The read gets to within 3 residues of the CDR3 end, and the germline J gene fills in the rest. TRBV23-1 is an open reading frame, and its role is uncertain. This CDR3 region has 16 residues. V was clipped by 4 bases and J by 7 bases; unmatched bases: 11.

Worth noting for this clone: The sequenced fragment ends 3 residues before the CDR3 boundary, so the rest is inferred from the germline J gene. The V call is TRBV7-6, the J call TRBJ1-1; D is ambiguous. From germline, CDR1 is SGHVS and CDR2 FNYEAQ. The CDR3 runs 13 residues. Between the trimmed V and J ends, which lost 5 bases and 0 bases, there was a span of 7 bases. The CDR3 loop is CASSADLNTEAFF. The sequenced part of the CDR3 DNA is TGTGCCAGCAGCGCCGACTTGAACACTGAA.

About this clone: From the germline J gene comes the end of the CDR3, since the read stops 3 residues before it. The chain links TRBV30 to TRBJ2-5; 8 bases fit TRBD2. This CDR3 has 11 amino acids. In germline, CDR1 is GTSNPN, CDR2 SVGIG (reference sequence). J gave up 4 bases and V 5 bases, and 0 bases lay outside the gene matches. The sequenced part of the CDR3 DNA is TGTGCCTGGGCGGGGGGAGAGACC. This gives the protein CAWAGGET. The whole CDR3 reads CAWAGGETQYF.

In the case of this clone: The read halts 3 residues ahead of the CDR3 end, with the missing end drawn from the germline J gene. This chain connects TRBV5-4 to TRBJ2-2, with D tentatively TRBD1 (6 bases). The length of the CDR3 is 16 residues. Germline loops: CDR1 SGHNT, CDR2 YYREEE (reference sequence). The CDR3 protein is CASSFPEGQGNSPLFF. Incomplete CDR3 DNA: TGTGCCAGCAGCTTTCCTGAGGGGCAGGGGAATTCACCG.